This T cell receptor beta chain was identified in a study of siplizumab effects on memory and regulatory T cells. With regard to this clone: One junction end disagrees with the germline gene, perhaps due to a read error.

The CDR3 loop spans 16 amino acids. Germline V CDR1 and CDR2: SGHTA, FQGNSA. This table comes from immunoSEQ multiplex PCR, and its TCRdb copy is limited to in-frame clones, with some not included. The sample holds 90,000 to 110,000 clones, about 93% seen once. This chain connects TRBV7-2 to TRBJ1-4, with 9 bases that match TRBD1. The sequenced material came from CD4+ T cells sorted from blood. The TCR comes from a human donor in good health. The DNA of the CDR3 is TGTGCCAGCAGCTTGGACGGGACAGGGACTAGTGAAAAACTGTTTTTT. Its translation is CASSLDGTGTSEKLFF.